This T cell receptor (beta chain) was sequenced during a study of regulatory T cells in long-lasting Graves disease. Time point in this sample: newly diagnosed GD, antithyroid drugs for less than 3 months. Making the TCR library involved RNA that had been extracted from PBMCs. The V gene's germline CDR1 is MNHNY and CDR2 SVGAGI (reference sequence). There are 20 residues in the CDR3. The V gene lost 0 bases and the J gene lost 0 bases, with 20 bases spanning the gap. Construction of the TCR beta libraries employed iRepertoire HTBI primers in conjunction with Arm-PCR of CDR3 regions. TCRdb processed the multiplex PCR reads anew with MiXCR; each CDR3 protein has one entry. Of approximately 470,000 distinct CDR3 sequences in the sample, 15% to 20% were seen once. These data were also reused for a study on T cells in Graves' hyperthyroidism and ophthalmopathy. That source adds: Participants, patients aged 18 to 65, had newly diagnosed hyperthyroidism with a duration under 2 months.

The chain links TRBV6-6 to TRBJ1-4; D is possibly TRBD1 (5 bases). The sample in question was peripheral blood mononuclear cells (PBMCs), obtained at new diagnosis, from a patient treated with antithyroid drugs. The TCR was taken from a man aged 40-50 years with Graves disease. CDR3 region: CASSYSITGGGMATNEKLFF. For the CDR3, the DNA is TGTGCCAGCAGTTACTCGATCACGGGGGGGGGAATGGCAACTAATGAAAAACTGTTTTTT.